This TCR beta chain was captured by sequencing in a study of T cells in Graves' hyperthyroidism and ophthalmopathy. Amplified TCR beta CDR3 regions came from RNA transcripts. An initial round of RT-PCR targeting the TCR CDR3 relied on the HTBI primer set. From the multiplex PCR reads, TCRdb called clonotypes with MiXCR, one entry per CDR3 protein. There are about 530,000 distinct CDR3 sequences in the sample; over 15% occur only once, and approximately 15% lies in the top ten. The J segment lost 4 bases and the V segment lost 6 bases, leaving 2 bases of the junction unmatched. The CDR3 length is 14 residues.

The sample comprised blood. The sequence was obtained from a woman between 18 and 29 years old with Graves' ophthalmopathy. The V call is TRBV12-3 or TRBV12-4, the J call TRBJ2-2, with 10 bases aligning to TRBD1. The CDR3: CASRRTGGTGELFF. In DNA, the CDR3 is TGTGCCAGCAGGCGGACAGGGGGCACCGGGGAGCTGTTTTTT.